The T cell receptor beta chain described here comes from a study of regulatory T cells in long-lasting Graves disease. Notes on the study in general: Not thyroid tissue but only peripheral blood was studied. A greater number of public clonotypes (approximately 2,500) was shared by persistent patients than by new patients (just over 950).

In this sample, this clonotype turned up a few times. Its antigen is still unknown. Time point specified: newly diagnosed GD, antithyroid drugs for less than 3 months. Construction of the TCR library relied on RNA isolated from PBMCs. Arm-PCR with iRepertoire HTBI primers amplified the CDR3 regions for these TCR beta libraries. TCRdb passed the multiplex PCR reads through MiXCR, listing each CDR3 protein once. The table shows hundreds of thousands of distinct CDR3 sequences, with more than 10% occurring only once. V was clipped by 0 bases and J by 4 bases; unmatched bases: 6. Germline CDR1 is DFQATT and CDR2 is SNEGSKA (reference sequence). This CDR3 contains 15 residues. This same sample was also part of a study on T cells in Graves' hyperthyroidism and ophthalmopathy. As that report states: The study used the HTBI primer set for a first-round RT-PCR of the TCR CDR3. Blood shared most expanded thyroid clonotypes above 0.001.

The receptor comes from a woman in her twenties or thirties with Graves disease. Specimen: peripheral blood mononuclear cells (PBMCs), collected at new diagnosis, from a patient treated with antithyroid drugs. The V gene is TRBV20-1, the J gene TRBJ1-1, with TRBD1 matching over 9 bases. The CDR3, as DNA: TGCAGTGCTAGAGATACAGGGGGCGTAAGCACTGAAGCTTTCTTT. Translating it yields CSARDTGGVSTEAFF.